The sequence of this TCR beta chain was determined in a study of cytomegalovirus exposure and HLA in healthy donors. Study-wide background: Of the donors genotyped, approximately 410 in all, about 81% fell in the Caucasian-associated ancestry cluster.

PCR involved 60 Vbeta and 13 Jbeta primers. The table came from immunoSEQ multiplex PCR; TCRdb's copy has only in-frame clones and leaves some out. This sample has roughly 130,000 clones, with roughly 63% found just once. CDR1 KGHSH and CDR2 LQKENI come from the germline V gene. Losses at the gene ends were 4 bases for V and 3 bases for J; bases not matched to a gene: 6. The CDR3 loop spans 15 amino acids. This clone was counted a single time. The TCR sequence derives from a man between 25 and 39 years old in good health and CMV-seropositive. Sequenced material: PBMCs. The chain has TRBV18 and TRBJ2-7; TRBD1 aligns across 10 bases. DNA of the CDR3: TGTGCCAGCTCACAGCAGACAGGGGGCGTCTACGAGCAGTACTTC. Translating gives CASSQQTGGVYEQYF.